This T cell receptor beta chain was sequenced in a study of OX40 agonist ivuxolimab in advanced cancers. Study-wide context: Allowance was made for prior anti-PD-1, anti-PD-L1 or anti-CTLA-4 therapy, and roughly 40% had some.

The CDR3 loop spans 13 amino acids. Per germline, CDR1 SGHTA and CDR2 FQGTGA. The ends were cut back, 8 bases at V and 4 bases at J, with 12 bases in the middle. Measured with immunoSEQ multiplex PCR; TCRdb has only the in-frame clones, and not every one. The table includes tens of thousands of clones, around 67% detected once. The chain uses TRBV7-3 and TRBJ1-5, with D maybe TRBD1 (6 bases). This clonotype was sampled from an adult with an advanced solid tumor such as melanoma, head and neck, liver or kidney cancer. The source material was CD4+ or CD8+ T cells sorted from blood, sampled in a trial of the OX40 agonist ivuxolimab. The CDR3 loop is CASPPGANQPQHF. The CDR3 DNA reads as TGTGCCAGCCCCCCGGGGGCAAATCAGCCCCAGCATTTT. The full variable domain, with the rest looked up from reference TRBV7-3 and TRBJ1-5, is GAGVSQTPSNKVTEKGKYVELRCDPISGHTALYWYRQSLGQGPEFLIYFQGTGAADDSGLPNDRFFAVRPEGSVSTLKIQRTERGDSAVYLCASPPGANQPQHFGDGTRLSIL.